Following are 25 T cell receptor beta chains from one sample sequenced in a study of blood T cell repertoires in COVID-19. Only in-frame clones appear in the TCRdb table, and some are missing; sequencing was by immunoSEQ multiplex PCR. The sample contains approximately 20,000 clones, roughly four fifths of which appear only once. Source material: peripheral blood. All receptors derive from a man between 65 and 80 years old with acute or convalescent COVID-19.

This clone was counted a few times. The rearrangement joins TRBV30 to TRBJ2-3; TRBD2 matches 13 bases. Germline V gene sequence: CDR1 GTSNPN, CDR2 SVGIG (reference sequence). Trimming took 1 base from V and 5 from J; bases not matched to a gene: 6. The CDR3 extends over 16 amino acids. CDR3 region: CAWSGGLAGALDTQYF. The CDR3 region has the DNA TGTGCCTGGAGTGGTGGACTAGCGGGAGCGTTAGATACGCAGTATTTT.

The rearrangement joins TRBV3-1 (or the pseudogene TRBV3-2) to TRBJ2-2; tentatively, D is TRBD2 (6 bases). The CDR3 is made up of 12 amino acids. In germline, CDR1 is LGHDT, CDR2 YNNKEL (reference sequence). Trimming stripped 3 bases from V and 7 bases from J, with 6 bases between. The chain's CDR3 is CASSQEGGELFF. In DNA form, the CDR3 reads TGTGCCAGCAGCCAGGAGGGCGGGGAGCTGTTTTTT.

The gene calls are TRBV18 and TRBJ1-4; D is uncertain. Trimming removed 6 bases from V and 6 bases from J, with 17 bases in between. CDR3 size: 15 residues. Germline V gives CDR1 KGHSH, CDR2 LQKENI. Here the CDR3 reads CASSLDSPRDEKLFF. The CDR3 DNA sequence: TGTGCCAGCTCCCTCGACTCCCCGAGGGATGAAAAACTGTTTTTT.

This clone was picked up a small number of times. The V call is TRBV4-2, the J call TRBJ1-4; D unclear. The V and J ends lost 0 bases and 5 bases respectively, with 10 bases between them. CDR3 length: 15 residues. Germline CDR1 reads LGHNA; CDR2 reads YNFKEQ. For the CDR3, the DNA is TGTGCCAGCAGCCAAGAGTGGCGGAACAATGAAAAACTGTTTTTT. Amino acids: CASSQEWRNNEKLFF.

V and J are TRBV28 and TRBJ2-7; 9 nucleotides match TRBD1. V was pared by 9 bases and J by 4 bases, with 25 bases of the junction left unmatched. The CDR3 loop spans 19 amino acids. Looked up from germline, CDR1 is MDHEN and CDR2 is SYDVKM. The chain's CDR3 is CASPPTPGQGAPYLYEQYF. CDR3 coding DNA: TGTGCCAGTCCGCCAACCCCGGGACAGGGCGCCCCATACCTTTACGAGCAGTACTTC.

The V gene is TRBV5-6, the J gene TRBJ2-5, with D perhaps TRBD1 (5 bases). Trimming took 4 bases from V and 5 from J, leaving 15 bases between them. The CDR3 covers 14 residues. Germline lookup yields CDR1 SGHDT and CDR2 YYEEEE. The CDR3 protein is CASSASRDGETQYF. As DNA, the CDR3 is TGTGCCAGCAGCGCGAGCAGGGATGGCGAGACCCAGTACTTC.

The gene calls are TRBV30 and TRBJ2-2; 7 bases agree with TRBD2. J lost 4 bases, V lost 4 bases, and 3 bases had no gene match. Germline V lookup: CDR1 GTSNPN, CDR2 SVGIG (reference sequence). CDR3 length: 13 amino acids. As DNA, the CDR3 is TGTGCCTGGAACCCTAGCGGCACCGGGGAGCTGTTTTTT. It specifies CAWNPSGTGELFF.

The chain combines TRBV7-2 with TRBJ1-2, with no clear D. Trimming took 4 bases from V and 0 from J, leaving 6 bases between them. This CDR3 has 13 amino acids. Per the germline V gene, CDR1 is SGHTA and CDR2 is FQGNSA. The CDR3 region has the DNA TGTGCCAGCAGCTATGACACTAACTATGGCTACACCTTC. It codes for CASSYDTNYGYTF. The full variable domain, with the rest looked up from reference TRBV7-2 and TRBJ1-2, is GAGVSQSPSNKVTEKGKDVELRCDPISGHTALYWYRQSLGQGLEFLIYFQGNSAPDKSGLPSDRFSAERTGGSVSTLTIQRTQQEDSAVYLCASSYDTNYGYTFGSGTRLTVV.

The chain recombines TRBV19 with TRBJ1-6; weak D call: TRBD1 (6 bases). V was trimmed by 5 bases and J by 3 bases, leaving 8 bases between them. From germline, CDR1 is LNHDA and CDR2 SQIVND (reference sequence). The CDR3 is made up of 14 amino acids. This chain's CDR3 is CASSGGSYNSPLHF. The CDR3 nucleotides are TGTGCCAGTAGTGGGGGCAGCTATAATTCACCCCTCCACTTT.

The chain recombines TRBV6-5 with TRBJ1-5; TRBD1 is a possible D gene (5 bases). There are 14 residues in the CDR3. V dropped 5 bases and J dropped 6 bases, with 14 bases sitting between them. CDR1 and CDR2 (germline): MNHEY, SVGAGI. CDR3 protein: CASSPRGGAQPQHF. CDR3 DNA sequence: TGTGCCAGCAGTCCAAGGGGTGGTGCTCAGCCCCAGCATTTT.

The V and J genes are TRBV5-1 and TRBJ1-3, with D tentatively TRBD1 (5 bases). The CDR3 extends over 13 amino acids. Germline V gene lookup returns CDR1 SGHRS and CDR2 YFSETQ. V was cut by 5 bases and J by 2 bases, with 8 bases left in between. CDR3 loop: CASSWGAGNTIYF. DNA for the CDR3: TGCGCCAGCAGTTGGGGGGCTGGAAACACCATATATTTT.

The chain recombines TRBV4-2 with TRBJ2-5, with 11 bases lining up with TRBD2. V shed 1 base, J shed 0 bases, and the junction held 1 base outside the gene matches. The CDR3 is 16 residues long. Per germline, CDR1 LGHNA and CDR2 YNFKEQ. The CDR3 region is CASSQATSGNQETQYF. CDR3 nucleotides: TGTGCCAGCAGCCAAGCGACTAGCGGGAACCAAGAGACCCAGTACTTC.

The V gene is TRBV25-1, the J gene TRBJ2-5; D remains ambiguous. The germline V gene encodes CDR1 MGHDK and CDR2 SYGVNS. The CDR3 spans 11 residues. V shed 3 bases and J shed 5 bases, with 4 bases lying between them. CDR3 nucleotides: TGTGCCAGCAGTGACTTCGAGACCCAGTACTTC. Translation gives CASSDFETQYF.

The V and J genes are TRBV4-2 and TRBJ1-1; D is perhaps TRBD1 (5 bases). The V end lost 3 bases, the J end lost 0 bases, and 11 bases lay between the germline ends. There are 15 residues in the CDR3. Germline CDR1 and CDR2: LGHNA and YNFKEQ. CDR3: CASSQGSTVNTEAFF. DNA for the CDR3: TGTGCCAGCAGCCAGGGGTCGACAGTGAACACTGAAGCTTTCTTT.

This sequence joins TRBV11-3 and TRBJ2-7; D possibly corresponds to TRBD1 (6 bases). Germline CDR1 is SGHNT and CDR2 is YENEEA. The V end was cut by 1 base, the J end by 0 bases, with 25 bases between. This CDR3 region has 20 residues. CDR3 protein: CASSLVPTGFNGTGSYEQYF. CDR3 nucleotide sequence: TGTGCCAGCAGCTTAGTCCCGACAGGTTTCAACGGGACGGGCTCCTACGAGCAGTACTTC. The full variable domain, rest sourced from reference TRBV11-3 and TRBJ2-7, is EAGVVQSPRYKIIEKKQPVAFWCNPISGHNTLYWYLQNLGQGPELLIRYENEEAVDDSQLPKDRFSAERLKGVDSTLKIQPAELGDSAVYLCASSLVPTGFNGTGSYEQYFGPGTRLTVT.

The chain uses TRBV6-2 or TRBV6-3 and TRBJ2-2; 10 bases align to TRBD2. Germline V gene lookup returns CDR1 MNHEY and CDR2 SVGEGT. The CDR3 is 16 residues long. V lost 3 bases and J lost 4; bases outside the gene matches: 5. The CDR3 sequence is CASSYWLAGATGELFF. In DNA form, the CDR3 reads TGTGCCAGCAGTTATTGGCTAGCGGGAGCCACCGGGGAGCTGTTTTTT.

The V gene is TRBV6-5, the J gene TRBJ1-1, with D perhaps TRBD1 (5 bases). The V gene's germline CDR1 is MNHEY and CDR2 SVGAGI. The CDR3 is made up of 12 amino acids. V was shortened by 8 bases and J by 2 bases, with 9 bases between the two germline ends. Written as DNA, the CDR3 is TGTGCCAGCGCGGGGCCCAACACTGAAGCTTTCTTT. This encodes CASAGPNTEAFF.

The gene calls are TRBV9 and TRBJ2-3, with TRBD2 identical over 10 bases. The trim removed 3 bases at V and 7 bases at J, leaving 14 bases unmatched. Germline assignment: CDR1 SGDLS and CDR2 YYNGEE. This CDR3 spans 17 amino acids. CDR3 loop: CASSASGGGLFLNTQYF. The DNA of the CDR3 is TGTGCCAGCAGCGCTAGCGGGGGCGGTCTTTTCCTAAATACGCAGTATTTT.

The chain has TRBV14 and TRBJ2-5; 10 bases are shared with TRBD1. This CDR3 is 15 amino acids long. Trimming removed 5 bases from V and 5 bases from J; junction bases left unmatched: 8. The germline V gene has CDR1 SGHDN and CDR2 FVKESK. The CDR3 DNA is TGTGCCAGCAGCGCCGGGACAGGGGTGGGGGAGACCCAGTACTTC. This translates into CASSAGTGVGETQYF.

CDR3 region: CASSYYREGIEAFF. In DNA, the CDR3 is TGTGCCAGCAGTTACTACAGGGAAGGCATTGAAGCTTTCTTT. The rearrangement uses TRBV6-5 and TRBJ1-1; possibly TRBD1 for D (6 bases). There are 14 residues in the CDR3. The V and J ends lost 1 base and 7 bases respectively, with 13 bases between them. Germline assignment: CDR1 MNHEY and CDR2 SVGAGI.

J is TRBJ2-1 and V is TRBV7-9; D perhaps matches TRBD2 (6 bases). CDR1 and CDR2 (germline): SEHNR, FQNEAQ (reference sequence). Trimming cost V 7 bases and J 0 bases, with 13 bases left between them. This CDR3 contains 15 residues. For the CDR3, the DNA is TGTGCCAGCACCAGACGCGGGGACTCCTACAATGAGCAGTTCTTC. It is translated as CASTRRGDSYNEQFF.

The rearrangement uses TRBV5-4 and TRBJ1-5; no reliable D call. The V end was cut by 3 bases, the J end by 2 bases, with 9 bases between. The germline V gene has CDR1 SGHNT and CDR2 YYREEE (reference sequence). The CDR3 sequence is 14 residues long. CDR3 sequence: CASSSGRGNQPQHF. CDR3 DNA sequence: TGTGCCAGCAGCTCTGGTCGGGGCAATCAGCCCCAGCATTTT.

The CDR3 coding sequence is TGCGCCAGCAGCTTGGGTTACAGGCCTGGCTATGGCTACACCTTC. This encodes CASSLGYRPGYGYTF. The chain is built from TRBV5-1 and TRBJ1-2; a weak D match, TRBD1 (5 bases). The CDR3 runs to 15 residues. V lost 0 bases to trimming and J lost 4 bases, with 13 bases between them. Germline V gives CDR1 SGHRS, CDR2 YFSETQ.

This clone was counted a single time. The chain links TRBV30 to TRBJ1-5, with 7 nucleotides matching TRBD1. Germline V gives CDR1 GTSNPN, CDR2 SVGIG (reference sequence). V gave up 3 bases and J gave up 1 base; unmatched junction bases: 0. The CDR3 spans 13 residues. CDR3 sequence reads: CAWRQGSNQPQHF. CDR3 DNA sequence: TGTGCCTGGAGACAGGGGAGCAATCAGCCCCAGCATTTT.

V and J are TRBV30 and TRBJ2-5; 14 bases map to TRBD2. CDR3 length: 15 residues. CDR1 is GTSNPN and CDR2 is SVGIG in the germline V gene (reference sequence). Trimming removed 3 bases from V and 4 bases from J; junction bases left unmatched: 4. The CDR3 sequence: CAWRMGLAGVETQYF. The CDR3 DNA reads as TGTGCCTGGAGGATGGGACTAGCGGGAGTAGAGACCCAGTACTTC.